This T cell receptor (beta chain) stems from a study of monozygotic twins with inflammatory bowel disease. Findings of the study overall: Healthy co-twins had higher TCRbeta inverse Simpson diversity than their IBD twins.

As to this clonotype: Antigen specificity is unknown.

Total RNA, at approximately 4,000 ng, went into every TCR library. cDNA was produced in eight separate reactions per sample. The cDNA of both the TCRalpha and TCRbeta chains was subjected to two nested PCRs of roughly 15 and 9 cycles. Reprocessing the 5' RACE reads, TCRdb reports a single entry for every CDR3 protein and omits DNA. This sample's table has more than 300,000 distinct CDR3 sequences. The CDR3 length is 15 residues. This clonotype originated in a human donor with ulcerative colitis or Crohn's disease, or a healthy co-twin of an affected twin (not recorded which). The chain combines TRBV12-3 or TRBV12-4 with TRBJ2-7. Sequenced material: blood. The CDR3 protein is CASSLVPRSTYEQYF.